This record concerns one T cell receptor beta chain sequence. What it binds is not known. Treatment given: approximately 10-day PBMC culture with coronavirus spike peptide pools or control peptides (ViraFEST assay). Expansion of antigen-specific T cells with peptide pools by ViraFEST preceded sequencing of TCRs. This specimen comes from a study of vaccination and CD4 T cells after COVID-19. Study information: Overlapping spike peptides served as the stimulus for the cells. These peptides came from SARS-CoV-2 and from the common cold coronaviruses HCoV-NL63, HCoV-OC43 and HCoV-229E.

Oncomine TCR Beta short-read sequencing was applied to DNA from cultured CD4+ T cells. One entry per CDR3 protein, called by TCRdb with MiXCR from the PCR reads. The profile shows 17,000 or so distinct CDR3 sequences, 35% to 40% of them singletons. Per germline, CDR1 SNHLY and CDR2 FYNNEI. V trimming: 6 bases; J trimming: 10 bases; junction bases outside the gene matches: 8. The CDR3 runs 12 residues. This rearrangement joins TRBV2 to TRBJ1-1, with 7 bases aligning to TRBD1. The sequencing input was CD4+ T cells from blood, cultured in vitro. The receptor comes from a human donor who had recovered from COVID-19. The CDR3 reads CASRDRDSGAFF. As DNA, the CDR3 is TGTGCCAGCAGAGACAGGGATTCCGGAGCTTTCTTT.